The 4 T cell receptor beta chains below come from one sample, sequenced in a study of cytomegalovirus exposure and HLA in healthy donors. Assay: immunoSEQ multiplex PCR; the TCRdb copy retains only in-frame clones and omits some. Of tens of thousands of clones in the sample, roughly 96% are singletons; the top ten hold around 2.2%. Source material: PBMCs. The receptors stem from a man aged 18 to 29 in good health and CMV-seronegative.

Written as DNA, the CDR3 is TGTGCCAGTAGTAACTACAGGGGGAAGGCTGAAGCTTTCTTT. It encodes CASSNYRGKAEAFF. The chain has TRBV19 and TRBJ1-1; 8 bases are a match to TRBD1. Germline V CDR1 and CDR2: LNHDA, SQIVND (reference sequence). The CDR3 extends over 14 amino acids. V trimming: 4 bases; J trimming: 6 bases; junction bases outside the gene matches: 7.

The chain uses TRBV2 and TRBJ2-4; D perhaps matches TRBD1 (5 bases). The CDR3 extends over 13 amino acids. Germline CDR1 is SNHLY and CDR2 is FYNNEI. V lost 6 bases to trimming and J lost 8 bases, with 14 bases between them. The CDR3 sequence is CASRGASRDIQYF. CDR3 bases: TGTGCCAGCAGAGGGGCCTCTAGGGACATTCAGTACTTC.

V is TRBV18 and J is TRBJ2-3, with D perhaps matching TRBD2 (6 bases). This CDR3 has 18 amino acids. V was clipped by 3 bases and J by 0 bases, with 19 bases between them. Germline V gene data show CDR1 as KGHSH and CDR2 as LQKENI. DNA for the CDR3: TGTGCCAGCTCACCCGGGACTCCCGCGGGCTCTAGCACAGATACGCAGTATTTT. It codes for CASSPGTPAGSSTDTQYF.

The genes are TRBV6-6 and TRBJ2-1, with TRBD2 matching 8 bases. This CDR3 region has 15 residues. After removal of 4 bases from V and 4 bases from J, the junction contained 6 bases not matched to a gene. In germline, CDR1 is MNHNY, CDR2 SVGAGI (reference sequence). CDR3 DNA sequence: TGTGCCAGCAGTTTGTCGGGAGGGCCATACAATGAGCAGTTCTTC. It specifies CASSLSGGPYNEQFF.